This TCR beta chain emerged from a study of somatic mutations in cytotoxic T cells in rheumatoid arthritis. Healthy control status was assigned to blood donors, whose median age was roughly 56 years (range about 21-70) and of whom roughly 60% were female. Note on this clone: The target antigen is unknown.

Generated by immunoSEQ multiplex PCR, the TCRdb table keeps only in-frame clones and is missing some. The sample records about 25,000 clones, more than 75% being singletons. CDR1 and CDR2 from the germline V gene are WSHSY and SAAADI. The CDR3 covers 14 residues. Trimming left V 3 bases short and J 9 bases short, with 15 bases between. Findings and limits, study-wide: Any difference in CD8+ T-cell clonality between patients who had rheumatoid arthritis and healthy controls who were age-matched was not statistically significant.

The specimen was CD8+ T cells sorted from blood. The sequence derives from a man aged 50 or older in good health. The rearrangement joins TRBV10-2 to TRBJ1-3; tentative D call: TRBD1 (6 bases). This CDR3 reads CASSDPGTSSTIYF. The CDR3 DNA is TGCGCCAGCAGTGACCCAGGGACATCAAGCACCATATATTTT.